Below are 31 T cell receptor beta chains sequenced from a single sample in a study of blood T cells in healthy people across ages. Primed by a sample-barcoded 5' primer and a J-beta primer mix, a second PCR proceeded for 7 to 11 cycles. A single record per CDR3 protein comes from TCRdb applying MiXCR to the 5' RACE reads. Of 790,000 or so distinct CDR3 sequences listed, 46% were seen once; the top ten hold 15% to 20%. The sample comprised blood. The receptors originated from a man at least 80 years old in good health.

This clonotype was counted only a few times. V usage is TRBV20-1 and J usage is TRBJ2-1; no clear D. Trimming left V 1 base short and J 0 bases short, with 10 bases between. The CDR3 is made up of 15 amino acids. Germline CDR1 DFQATT, CDR2 SNEGSKA (reference sequence). The CDR3 region is CSARVRVASYNEQFF. The CDR3 region has the DNA TGCAGTGCTAGAGTTAGGGTTGCCTCCTACAATGAGCAGTTCTTC.

V is TRBV12-3 or TRBV12-4 and J is TRBJ1-1; D unclear. The CDR3 has 14 amino acids. Trimming pared 6 bases from V and 5 bases from J, leaving 16 bases between. The chain's CDR3 is CASRQGPGWTEAFF. CDR3 DNA: TGTGCCAGCAGGCAAGGACCGGGGTGGACTGAAGCTTTCTTT.

This clonotype was observed a handful of times. The chain carries TRBV29-1 and TRBJ2-1, with 7 bases fitting TRBD2. The J call may be mistaken, given a closer DNA end match to TRBJ2-7. The CDR3 is 14 amino acids. The germline V gene has CDR1 SQVTM and CDR2 ANQGSEA. The CDR3 protein is CSVAPEGRVNEQYF. CDR3 sequence (DNA): TGCAGCGTTGCTCCAGAGGGGAGGGTCAATGAGCAGTACTTC.

The J gene is TRBJ2-5, the V gene TRBV12-3 or TRBV12-4; TRBD2 aligns across 13 bases. The CDR3 is 17 residues long. The V gene end was trimmed by 6 bases and the J gene end by 4 bases; junction bases not matched to a gene: 11. The CDR3 nucleotides read TGTGCCAGCAGGCAGGGACTAGCGGGATTAGTAGGAGAGACCCAGTACTTC. Translation: CASRQGLAGLVGETQYF.

The V call is TRBV29-1, the J call TRBJ2-1; D is undetermined. From germline, CDR1 is SQVTM and CDR2 ANQGSEA. V was pared by 7 bases and J by 0 bases, with 13 bases between. The CDR3 extends over 14 amino acids. Here the CDR3 reads CSGSADPSYNEQFF. CDR3 coding DNA: TGCAGCGGTAGTGCAGATCCCTCCTACAATGAGCAGTTCTTC.

V and J are TRBV25-1 and TRBJ2-1; 13 bases align to TRBD2. Germline V gene lookup returns CDR1 MGHDK and CDR2 SYGVNS. V shed 8 bases, J shed 3 bases, and the junction held 1 base outside the gene matches. This CDR3 is 14 amino acids long. CDR3 loop: CASGLAGDYNEQFF. CDR3 bases: TGTGCCAGCGGACTAGCGGGGGACTACAATGAGCAGTTCTTC.

This rearrangement joins TRBV15 to TRBJ2-1, with 12 bases identical to TRBD2. V gave up 8 bases and J gave up 4 bases; unmatched junction bases: 3. This CDR3 is built from 14 residues. The V gene's germline CDR1 is LNHNV and CDR2 YYDKDF (reference sequence). CDR3 loop: CATPTSGRYNEQFF. CDR3 bases: TGTGCCACCCCGACTAGCGGGAGATACAATGAGCAGTTCTTC.

The V gene is TRBV20-1, the J gene TRBJ1-1; D possibly corresponds to TRBD1 (6 bases). Trimming left V 4 bases short and J 3 bases short, with 9 bases between. Germline V gives CDR1 DFQATT, CDR2 SNEGSKA (reference sequence). The CDR3 totals 12 residues. In DNA, the CDR3 is TGCAGTGCTAACAGGGTGGACACTGAAGCTTTCTTT. The encoded protein is CSANRVDTEAFF.

This clonotype was observed a few times. V and J are TRBV27 and TRBJ2-7; D uncertain. CDR1 and CDR2 from the germline V gene are MNHEY and SMNVEV (reference sequence). This CDR3 contains 15 residues. Trimming shortened V by 2 bases and J by 7 bases, and 18 bases separated the two germline ends. The CDR3 sequence is CASSLGLGSYNEQYF. The CDR3 DNA is TGTGCCAGCAGTTTAGGTTTGGGGTCCTACAATGAGCAGTACTTC.

This clonotype was seen at least ten times. The chain joins TRBV7-2 to TRBJ2-1, with TRBD2 matching 7 bases. CDR1 is SGHTA, CDR2 FQGNSA, per germline. The junction had 8 bases not matched to a gene; V was cut back by 5 bases and J by 4 bases. CDR3 size: 15 residues. The DNA of the CDR3 is TGTGCCAGCAGCCCTCCGGGACTAACTTACAATGAGCAGTTCTTC. Its protein product is CASSPPGLTYNEQFF.

V gene TRBV29-1 combines with J gene TRBJ2-5, with D hard to call. V was cut by 4 bases and J by 5 bases, with 11 bases left in between. The CDR3 extends over 12 amino acids. Germline V gene data show CDR1 as SQVTM and CDR2 as ANQGSEA. This chain's CDR3 is CSVVAQRETQYF. The CDR3 region has the DNA TGCAGCGTTGTGGCGCAACGGGAGACCCAGTACTTC. Using reference TRBV29-1 and TRBJ2-5 for the parts outside the CDR3, the full variable domain is SAVISQKPSRDICQRGTSLTIQCQVDSQVTMMFWYRQQPGQSLTLIATANQGSEATYESGFVIDKFPISRPNLTFSTLTVSNMSPEDSSIYLCSVVAQRETQYFGPGTRLLVL.

This clonotype was picked up a small number of times. The chain carries TRBV29-1 and TRBJ2-3; the D is unclear. V was pared by 2 bases and J by 7 bases, with 4 bases between. Germline V gives CDR1 SQVTM, CDR2 ANQGSEA. CDR3 length equals 10 residues. CDR3 DNA: TGCAGCGTTGAACTCAATACGCAGTATTTT. It encodes CSVELNTQYF.

This chain's CDR3 is CASSLTPVSRDAYGYTF. The CDR3, as DNA: TGTGCCAGCAGCTTAACTCCGGTATCCCGAGATGCATATGGCTACACCTTC. The chain employs TRBV7-9 and TRBJ1-2, with D unclear. V dropped 2 bases and J dropped 5 bases, with 21 bases sitting between them. The CDR3 loop spans 17 amino acids. Germline assignment: CDR1 SEHNR and CDR2 FQNEAQ (reference sequence).

The chain joins TRBV20-1 to TRBJ2-3, with TRBD1 matching over 7 bases. Unmatched junction bases numbered 12, after V lost 4 bases and J lost 2 bases. Germline V gives CDR1 DFQATT, CDR2 SNEGSKA (reference sequence). The CDR3 totals 16 residues. The CDR3 sequence: CSANDRADYFTDTQYF. In nucleotides, the CDR3 is TGCAGTGCTAACGACAGGGCAGACTACTTCACAGATACGCAGTATTTT.

The V call is TRBV27, the J call TRBJ2-1, with 15 nucleotides matching TRBD2. Per germline, CDR1 MNHEY and CDR2 SMNVEV (reference sequence). V dropped 3 bases and J dropped 6; count of bases not matched to a gene: 3. The CDR3 consists of 16 residues. CDR3 loop: CASSLGTSGRRNEQFF. CDR3 coding DNA: TGTGCCAGCAGTTTGGGGACTAGCGGGAGGCGCAATGAGCAGTTCTTC.

V is TRBV21-1 and J is TRBJ2-5; TRBD2, as called in the table, went unchecked against the DNA. TRBV21-1 is annotated as a pseudogene. The length of the CDR3 is 12 residues. The CDR3: CASNLGPETQYF. CDR3 DNA: TGTGCCAGCAACCTGGGCCCCGAGACCCAGTACTTC.

A note on this clonotype: At one of its ends the junction is not consistent with the germline gene, which may arise from a read error. The chain's CDR3 is CTSSVELAGGSDTQYF. The CDR3 nucleotides are TGCACCAGCAGCGTAGAACTAGCGGGAGGTTCAGATACGCAGTATTTT. The V gene is TRBV5-1, the J gene TRBJ2-3, with TRBD2 matching over 12 bases. Germline V CDR1 and CDR2: SGHRS, YFSETQ. This CDR3 has 16 residues.

A word on this clonotype: A much larger clone differs from this one at a single base, so this may be a read error. The chain couples TRBV10-3 to TRBJ2-3, with no clear D. Germline CDR1 ENHRY, CDR2 SYGVKD. Trimming stripped 6 bases from V and 1 base from J, with 5 bases between. The CDR3 covers 12 residues. The CDR3 is CAISQGTDTQYF. In DNA, the CDR3 is TGTGCCATCAGCCAGGGCACAGATACGCAGTATTTT.

V usage is TRBV7-9 and J usage is TRBJ1-6; 12 bases are shared with TRBD1. V was pared by 5 bases and J by 8 bases, with 7 bases of the junction left unmatched. The CDR3 has 16 residues. Germline V CDR1 and CDR2: SEHNR, FQNEAQ (reference sequence). The CDR3, as DNA: TGTGCCAGCAGCGAATCGGGACAGGGGGCTGATTCACCCCTCCACTTT. It translates to CASSESGQGADSPLHF.

This chain joins TRBV9 and TRBJ2-3; 8 positions match TRBD2. V trimming: 4 bases; J trimming: 0 bases; junction bases outside the gene matches: 16. Germline V lookup: CDR1 SGDLS, CDR2 YYNGEE. This CDR3 has 19 amino acids. The CDR3 here is CASSHKSSGRGVSTDTQYF. CDR3 nucleotides: TGTGCCAGCAGCCACAAATCTAGCGGGCGAGGGGTAAGCACAGATACGCAGTATTTT.

This chain uses TRBV4-2 with TRBJ2-2; D is unresolved. Germline CDR1 LGHNA, CDR2 YNFKEQ. With 1 base removed from V and 2 bases from J, the gap between germline ends came to 8 bases. This CDR3 is 15 amino acids long. For the CDR3, the DNA is TGTGCCAGCAGCCAAGGGGTCTCAAACACCGGGGAGCTGTTTTTT. It encodes CASSQGVSNTGELFF.

This sequence joins TRBV10-2 and TRBJ2-1; 9 bases are a match to TRBD2. CDR3 length: 13 residues. V was clipped by 10 bases and J by 7 bases; unmatched bases: 8. CDR1 is WSHSY and CDR2 is SAAADI in the germline V gene. In DNA, the CDR3 is TGCGCCATAGGGACTAGCCGCCAGAATGAGCAGTTCTTC. Its translation: CAIGTSRQNEQFF.

This clonotype was counted between two and nine times. The CDR3, as DNA: TGCGCCAGCAGCCAAGAGATCGGCAGTGGCCAAGAGACCCAGTACTTC. Protein product: CASSQEIGSGQETQYF. This rearrangement joins TRBV4-3 to TRBJ2-5, with D unclear. Germline CDR1 LGHNA, CDR2 YSLEER. The CDR3 has 16 amino acids. Trimming left V 0 bases short and J 1 base short, with 12 bases between.

The V gene is TRBV12-3 or TRBV12-4, the J gene TRBJ1-2; 9 bases are a match to TRBD1. The CDR3 totals 14 residues. The ends lost 4 bases at V and 2 bases at J; junction bases unmatched: 2. The CDR3 region is CASSSGTGNYGYTF. CDR3 nucleotide sequence: TGTGCCAGCAGTTCGGGGACAGGGAACTATGGCTACACCTTC.

This clonotype was seen a handful of times. This chain uses TRBV7-2 with TRBJ2-3; no reliable D call. With 1 base removed from V and 6 bases from J, the gap between germline ends came to 11 bases. The germline gives CDR1 SGHTA, CDR2 FQGNSA. The CDR3 sequence is 14 residues long. CDR3 DNA: TGTGCCAGCAGCTTAGGCAGTACGTGGGATACGCAGTATTTT. This codes for CASSLGSTWDTQYF.

This rearrangement joins TRBV28 to TRBJ2-7; D could derive from TRBD1 or TRBD2 (6 bases each). CDR1 is MDHEN, CDR2 SYDVKM, per germline. With 8 bases removed from V and 7 bases from J, the gap between germline ends came to 18 bases. The CDR3 consists of 13 residues. The CDR3 here is CASGKGQGREQYF. CDR3 nucleotides: TGTGCCAGCGGTAAGGGGCAGGGGAGGGAGCAGTACTTC.

Only a few counts were recorded for this clonotype. This chain links TRBV20-1 with TRBJ2-5; 8 bases are a match to TRBD2. V shed 6 bases, J shed 4 bases, and the junction held 13 bases outside the gene matches. Germline lookup yields CDR1 DFQATT and CDR2 SNEGSKA (reference sequence). This CDR3 has 15 amino acids. The CDR3 spells CSALPLRGRRETQYF. The DNA of the CDR3 is TGCAGTGCCCTACCCCTTCGCGGGAGGAGAGAGACCCAGTACTTC.

V is TRBV2 and J is TRBJ1-2, with 9 nucleotides matching TRBD1. Germline V CDR1 and CDR2: SNHLY, FYNNEI. The CDR3 has 14 residues. With 5 bases clipped from V and 4 bases from J, the junction kept 5 bases outside the gene matches. The CDR3 DNA follows: TGTGCCAGCAGTTGGGACAGGGATACCTATGGCTACACCTTC. Protein: CASSWDRDTYGYTF.

V and J are TRBV18 and TRBJ2-7, with 14 bases aligning to TRBD2. With 8 bases clipped from V and 1 base from J, the junction kept 10 bases outside the gene matches. Germline V gene data show CDR1 as KGHSH and CDR2 as LQKENI. The CDR3 is 17 residues long. The CDR3 protein is CASRLAGGPEASYEQYF. The CDR3 nucleotides are TGTGCCAGCCGACTAGCGGGAGGGCCAGAAGCGTCCTACGAGCAGTACTTC.

This chain connects TRBV2 to TRBJ2-7, with D perhaps assigned TRBD1 or TRBD2 (5 bases each). The J call may be incorrect, as the DNA end agrees better with TRBJ2-5. CDR3 size: 14 residues. Per germline, CDR1 SNHLY and CDR2 FYNNEI. The CDR3 here is CASSDTGTTETQYF. The DNA of the CDR3 is TGTGCCAGCAGTGATACCGGGACCACGGAGACCCAGTACTTC.

This clonotype appeared many times. The chain is built from TRBV7-6 and TRBJ2-3, with 7 bases aligning to TRBD1. CDR1 is SGHVS, CDR2 FNYEAQ, per germline. CDR3 length: 15 amino acids. Trimming cost V 4 bases and J 0 bases; bases outside gene matches: 4. The CDR3 protein is CASSSTGSSTDTQYF. Written as DNA, the CDR3 is TGTGCCAGCAGCTCGACAGGGTCGAGCACAGATACGCAGTATTTT.